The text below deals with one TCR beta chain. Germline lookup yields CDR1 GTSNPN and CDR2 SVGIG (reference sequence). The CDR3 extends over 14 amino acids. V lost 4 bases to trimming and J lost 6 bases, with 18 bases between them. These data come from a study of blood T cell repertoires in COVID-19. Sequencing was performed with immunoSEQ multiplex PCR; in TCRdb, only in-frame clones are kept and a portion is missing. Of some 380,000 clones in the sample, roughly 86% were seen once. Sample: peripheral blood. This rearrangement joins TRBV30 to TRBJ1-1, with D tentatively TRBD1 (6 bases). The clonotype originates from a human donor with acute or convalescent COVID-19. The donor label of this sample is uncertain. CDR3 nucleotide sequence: TGTGCCTGGACCAGTAACAGGGCGGGGGCTGAAGCTTTCTTT. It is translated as CAWTSNRAGAEAFF.